This T cell receptor beta chain came from a study of PD-L1 blockade in urothelial cancer. The CDR3 is made up of 13 amino acids. TCRdb keeps only in-frame clones here, not all; method: immunoSEQ multiplex PCR. In the table there are 50,000 to 75,000 clones, 81% of which are singletons. Time point indicated: pretreatment peripheral blood. The sequencing used PBMCs, collected around atezolizumab (anti-PD-L1) treatment. This chain connects TRBV21-1 to TRBJ1-5. TRBV21-1 is termed a pseudogene. This TCR derives from a man between 65 and 80 years old with urothelial cancer. The chain's CDR3 is CASERTDNQPQHF. For the CDR3, the DNA is TGTGCCAGCGAGCGGACGGATAATCAGCCCCAGCATTTT.